This TCR beta chain was sequenced in a study of T cells in Graves' hyperthyroidism and ophthalmopathy. Ophthalmopathy cases scored 3 or more on the Clinical Activity Score and 4 or more on NOSPECS grade, with duration below 3 months. Uncontrolled infection, other autoimmune disease, pregnancy or lactation excluded patients. Study-level findings and limits: Most thyroid clonotypes that were expanded above 0.001 also turned up in blood.

This clonotype was observed a handful of times. Its target is unknown. TCR beta CDR3 regions were amplified from RNA transcripts. Primed by the HTBI set, a first-round RT-PCR was run on the TCR CDR3. One entry per CDR3 protein, called by TCRdb with MiXCR from the multiplex PCR reads. The table records some 580,000 distinct CDR3 sequences, about a sixth of them present only once. Germline CDR1 reads SNHLY; CDR2 reads FYNNEI. V was cut by 7 bases and J by 3 bases, with 13 bases left in between. The CDR3 is 13 residues long. The sample consisted of blood. The clonotype comes from a woman between 40 and 50 years old with Graves' ophthalmopathy. The rearrangement joins TRBV2 to TRBJ2-7; D is unresolved. For the CDR3, the DNA is TGTGCCAGCACCCTGGGGTTCAGCTACGAGCAGTACTTC. Translation: CASTLGFSYEQYF. Full variable domain (rest looked up from reference TRBV2 and TRBJ2-7): EPEVTQTPSHQVTQMGQEVILRCVPISNHLYFYWYRQILGQKVEFLVSFYNNEISEKSEIFDDQFSVERPDGSNFTLKIRSTKLEDSAMYFCASTLGFSYEQYFGPGTRLTVT.